This record looks at one TCR beta chain sequence and its context. Original handling: Nucleated cell counts were estimated from reference gene primer amplification. The method was immunoSEQ multiplex PCR; TCRdb's version includes in-frame clones alone and lacks a portion of them. That table gives V, J and clone size, and the DNA gave D and trimming. The table lists 200,000 to 250,000 clones, around 90% of them singletons, with under 7% in the top ten. The data originate from a study of blood T cell repertoires in COVID-19. About the study: The United States, Italy and Spain provided the acute and convalescent COVID-19 samples. Sources were T cells, B-cell-depleted T cells, or PBMCs; the material itself was cDNA or gDNA.

Looked up from germline, CDR1 is LNHDA and CDR2 is SQIVND (reference sequence). The V and J ends lost 2 bases and 1 base, in that order; junction bases with no gene match: 15. The length of the CDR3 is 19 residues. The sequenced material came from peripheral blood. The rearrangement links TRBV19 to TRBJ2-7; 9 nucleotides match TRBD2. This receptor was taken from a man in his fifties or sixties who had recovered from COVID-19. CDR3 region: CASSIRPPLSSGESYEQYF. CDR3 nucleotides: TGTGCCAGTAGTATACGACCCCCTCTTTCTAGCGGGGAATCCTACGAGCAGTACTTC.